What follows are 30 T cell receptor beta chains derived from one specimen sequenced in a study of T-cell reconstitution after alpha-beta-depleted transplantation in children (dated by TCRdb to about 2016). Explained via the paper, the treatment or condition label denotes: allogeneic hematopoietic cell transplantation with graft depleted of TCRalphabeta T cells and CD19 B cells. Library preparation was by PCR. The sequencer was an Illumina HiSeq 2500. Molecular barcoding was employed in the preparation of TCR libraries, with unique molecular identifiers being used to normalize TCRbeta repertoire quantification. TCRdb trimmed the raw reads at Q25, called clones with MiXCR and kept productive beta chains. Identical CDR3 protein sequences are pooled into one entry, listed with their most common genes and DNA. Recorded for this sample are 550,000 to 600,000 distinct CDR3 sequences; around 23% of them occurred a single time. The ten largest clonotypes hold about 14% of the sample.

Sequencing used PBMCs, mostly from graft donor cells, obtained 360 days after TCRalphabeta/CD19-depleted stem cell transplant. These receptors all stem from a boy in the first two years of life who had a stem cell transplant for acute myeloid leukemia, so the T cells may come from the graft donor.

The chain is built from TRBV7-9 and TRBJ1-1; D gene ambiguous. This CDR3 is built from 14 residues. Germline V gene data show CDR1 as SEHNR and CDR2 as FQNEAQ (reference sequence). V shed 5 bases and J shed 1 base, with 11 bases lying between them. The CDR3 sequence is CASSGSFSNTEAFF. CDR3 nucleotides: TGTGCCAGCAGCGGAAGTTTCTCGAACACTGAAGCTTTCTTT.

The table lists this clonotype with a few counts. This CDR3 reads CASSSLAGGWGYNEQFF. The DNA of the CDR3 is TGTGCCAGCAGTTCATTAGCGGGGGGTTGGGGTTACAATGAGCAGTTCTTC. The chain couples TRBV12-3 or TRBV12-4 to TRBJ2-1, with TRBD2 matching 10 bases. The J segment lost 4 bases and the V segment lost 4 bases, leaving 10 bases of the junction unmatched. The length of the CDR3 is 17 residues.

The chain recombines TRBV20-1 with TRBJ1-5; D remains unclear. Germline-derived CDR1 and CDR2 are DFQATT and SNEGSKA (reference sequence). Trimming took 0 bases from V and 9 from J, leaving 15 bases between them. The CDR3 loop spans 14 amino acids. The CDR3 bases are TGCAGTGCTAGAGATGAGAAGGGTTTAGGGCCCCAGCATTTT. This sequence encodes CSARDEKGLGPQHF.

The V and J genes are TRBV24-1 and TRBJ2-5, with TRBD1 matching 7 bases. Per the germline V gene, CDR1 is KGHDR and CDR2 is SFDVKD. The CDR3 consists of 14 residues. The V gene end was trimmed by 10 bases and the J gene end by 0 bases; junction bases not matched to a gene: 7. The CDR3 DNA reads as TGTGCCACAGGTGACAGGGCCTACCAAGAGACCCAGTACTTC. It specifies CATGDRAYQETQYF.

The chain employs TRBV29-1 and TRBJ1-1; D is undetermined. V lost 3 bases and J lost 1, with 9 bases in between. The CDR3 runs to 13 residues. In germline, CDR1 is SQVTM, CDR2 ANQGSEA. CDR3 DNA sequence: TGCAGCGTTGAGGATGCAGGGAACACTGAAGCTTTCTTT. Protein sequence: CSVEDAGNTEAFF.

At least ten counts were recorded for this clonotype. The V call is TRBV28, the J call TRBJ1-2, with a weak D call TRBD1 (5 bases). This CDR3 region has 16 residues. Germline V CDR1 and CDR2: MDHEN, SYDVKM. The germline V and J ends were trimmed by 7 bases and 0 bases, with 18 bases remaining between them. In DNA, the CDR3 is TGTGCCAGCACCACCCCCGGGACGGGAGCTAACTATGGCTACACCTTC. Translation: CASTTPGTGANYGYTF.

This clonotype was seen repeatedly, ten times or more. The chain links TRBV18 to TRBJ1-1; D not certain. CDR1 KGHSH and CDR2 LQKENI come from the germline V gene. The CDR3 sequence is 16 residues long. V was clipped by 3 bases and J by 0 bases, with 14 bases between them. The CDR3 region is CASSPLEGRVNTEAFF. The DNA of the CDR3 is TGTGCCAGCTCACCGCTAGAGGGTCGGGTGAACACTGAAGCTTTCTTT.

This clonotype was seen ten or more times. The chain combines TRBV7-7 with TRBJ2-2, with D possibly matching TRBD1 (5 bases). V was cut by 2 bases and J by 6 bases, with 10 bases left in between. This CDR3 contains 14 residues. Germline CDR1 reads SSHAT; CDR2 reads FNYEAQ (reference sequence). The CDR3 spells CASSLQTGPGELFF. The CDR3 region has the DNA TGTGCCAGCAGCTTACAAACAGGCCCCGGGGAGCTGTTTTTT.

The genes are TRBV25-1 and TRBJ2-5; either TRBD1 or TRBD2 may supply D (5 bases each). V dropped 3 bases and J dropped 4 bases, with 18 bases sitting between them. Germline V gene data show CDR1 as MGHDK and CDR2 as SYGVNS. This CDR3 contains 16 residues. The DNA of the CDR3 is TGTGCCAGCAGTGACCGATTGTCCCCAGGGAGAGAGACCCAGTACTTC. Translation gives CASSDRLSPGRETQYF.

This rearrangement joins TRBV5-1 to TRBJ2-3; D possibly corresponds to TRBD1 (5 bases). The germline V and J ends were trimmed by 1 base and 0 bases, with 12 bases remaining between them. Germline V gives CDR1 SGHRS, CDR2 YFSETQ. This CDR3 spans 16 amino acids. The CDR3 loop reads CASSLRQDISTDTQYF. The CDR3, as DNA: TGCGCCAGCAGCTTGCGGCAGGACATTAGCACAGATACGCAGTATTTT.

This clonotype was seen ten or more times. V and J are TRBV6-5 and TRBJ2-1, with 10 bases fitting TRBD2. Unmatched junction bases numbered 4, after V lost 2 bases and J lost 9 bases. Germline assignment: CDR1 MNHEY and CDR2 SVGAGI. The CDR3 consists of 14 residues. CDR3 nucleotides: TGTGCCAGCAGTTACGGGACTAGCGTTCGTGAGCAGTTCTTC. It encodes CASSYGTSVREQFF.

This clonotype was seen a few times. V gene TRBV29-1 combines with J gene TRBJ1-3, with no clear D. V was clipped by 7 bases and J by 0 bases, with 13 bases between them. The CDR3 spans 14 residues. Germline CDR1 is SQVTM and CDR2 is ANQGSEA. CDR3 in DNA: TGCAGCGCCCTTCCGACCGGCTCTGGAAACACCATATATTTT. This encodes CSALPTGSGNTIYF. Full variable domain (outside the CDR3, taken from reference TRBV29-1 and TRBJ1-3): SAVISQKPSRDICQRGTSLTIQCQVDSQVTMMFWYRQQPGQSLTLIATANQGSEATYESGFVIDKFPISRPNLTFSTLTVSNMSPEDSSIYLCSALPTGSGNTIYFGEGSWLTVV.

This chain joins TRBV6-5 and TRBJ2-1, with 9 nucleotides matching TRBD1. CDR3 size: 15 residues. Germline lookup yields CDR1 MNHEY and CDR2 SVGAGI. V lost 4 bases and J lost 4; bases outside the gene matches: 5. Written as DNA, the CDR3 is TGTGCCAGCAGTTTACAGGGGGCATCGTACAATGAGCAGTTCTTC. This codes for CASSLQGASYNEQFF.

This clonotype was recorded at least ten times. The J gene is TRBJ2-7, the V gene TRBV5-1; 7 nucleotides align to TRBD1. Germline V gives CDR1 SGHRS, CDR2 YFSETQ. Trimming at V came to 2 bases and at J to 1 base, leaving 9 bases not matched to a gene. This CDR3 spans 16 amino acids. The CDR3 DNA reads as TGCGCCAGCAGCTTAACCCCGCGGACAGGATCCTACGAGCAGTACTTC. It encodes CASSLTPRTGSYEQYF.

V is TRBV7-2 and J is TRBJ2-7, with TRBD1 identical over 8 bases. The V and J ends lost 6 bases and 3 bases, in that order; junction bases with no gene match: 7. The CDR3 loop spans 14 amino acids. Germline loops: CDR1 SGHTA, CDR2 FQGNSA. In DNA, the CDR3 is TGTGCCAGCAGACCACCAGGGGGCGACTACGAGCAGTACTTC. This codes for CASRPPGGDYEQYF.

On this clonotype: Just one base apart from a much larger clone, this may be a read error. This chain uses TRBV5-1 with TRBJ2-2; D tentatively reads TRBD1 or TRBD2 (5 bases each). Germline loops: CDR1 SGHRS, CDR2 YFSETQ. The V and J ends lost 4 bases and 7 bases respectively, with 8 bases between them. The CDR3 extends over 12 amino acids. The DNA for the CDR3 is TGCGCCAGCAGCGGGGACCGCGGGGAGCTGTTTTTT. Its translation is CASSGDRGELFF. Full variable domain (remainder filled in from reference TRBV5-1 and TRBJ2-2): KAGVTQTPRYLIKTRGQQVTLSCSPISGHRSVSWYQQTPGQGLQFLFEYFSETQRNKGNFPGRFSGRQFSNSRSEMNVSTLELGDSALYLCASSGDRGELFFGEGSRLTVL.

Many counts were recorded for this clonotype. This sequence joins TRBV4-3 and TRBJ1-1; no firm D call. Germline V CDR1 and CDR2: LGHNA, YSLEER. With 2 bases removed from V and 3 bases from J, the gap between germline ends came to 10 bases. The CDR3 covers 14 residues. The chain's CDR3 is CASSQTQFYTEAFF. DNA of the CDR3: TGCGCCAGCAGCCAAACACAGTTTTACACTGAAGCTTTCTTT.

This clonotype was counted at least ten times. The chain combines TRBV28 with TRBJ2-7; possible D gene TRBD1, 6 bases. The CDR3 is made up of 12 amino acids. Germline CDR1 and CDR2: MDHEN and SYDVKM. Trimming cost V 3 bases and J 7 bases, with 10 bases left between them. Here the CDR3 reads CASSFPDREQYV. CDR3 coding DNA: TGTGCCAGCAGTTTTCCTGACAGGGAGCAGTACGTC.

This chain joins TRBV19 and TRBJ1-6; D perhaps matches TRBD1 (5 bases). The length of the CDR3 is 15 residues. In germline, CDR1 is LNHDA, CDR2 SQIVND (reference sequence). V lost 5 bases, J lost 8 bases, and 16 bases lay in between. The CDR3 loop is CASSHRGPPDSPLHF. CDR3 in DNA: TGTGCCAGTAGTCACCGGGGCCCACCCGATTCACCCCTCCACTTT.

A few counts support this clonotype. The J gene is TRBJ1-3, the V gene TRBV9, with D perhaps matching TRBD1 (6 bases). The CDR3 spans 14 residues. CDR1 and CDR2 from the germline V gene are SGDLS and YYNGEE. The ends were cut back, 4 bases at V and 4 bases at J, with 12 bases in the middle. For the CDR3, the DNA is TGTGCCAGCAGCCAGGGGACGAGGGGAAACACCATATATTTT. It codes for CASSQGTRGNTIYF.

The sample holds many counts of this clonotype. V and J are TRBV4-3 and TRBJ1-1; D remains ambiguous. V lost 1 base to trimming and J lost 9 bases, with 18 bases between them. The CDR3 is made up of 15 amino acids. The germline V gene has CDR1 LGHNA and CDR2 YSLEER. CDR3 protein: CASSQVNAGAGQAFF. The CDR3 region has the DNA TGCGCCAGCAGCCAAGTAAACGCGGGTGCTGGACAAGCTTTCTTT.

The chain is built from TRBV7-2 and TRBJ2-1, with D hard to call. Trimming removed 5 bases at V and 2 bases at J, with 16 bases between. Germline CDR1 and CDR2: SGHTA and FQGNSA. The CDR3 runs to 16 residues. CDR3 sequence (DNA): TGTGCCAGCAGCGCCTACCTAGAGGTCCCCTACAATGAGCAGTTCTTC. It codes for CASSAYLEVPYNEQFF.

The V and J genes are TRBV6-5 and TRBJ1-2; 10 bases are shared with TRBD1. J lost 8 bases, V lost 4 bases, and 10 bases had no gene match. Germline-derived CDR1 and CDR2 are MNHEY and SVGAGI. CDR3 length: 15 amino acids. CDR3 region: CASSSARQGAGGYTF. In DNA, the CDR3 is TGTGCCAGCAGTTCCGCCCGACAGGGGGCGGGAGGCTACACCTTC.

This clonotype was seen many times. CDR3 region: CSATGANYGYTF. CDR3 bases: TGCAGTGCTACAGGGGCTAACTATGGCTACACCTTC. The J gene is TRBJ1-2, the V gene TRBV20-1, with D possibly matching TRBD1 (6 bases). Deletions cut 4 bases from V and 0 bases from J, with 6 bases between. Germline lookup yields CDR1 DFQATT and CDR2 SNEGSKA (reference sequence). This CDR3 contains 12 residues.

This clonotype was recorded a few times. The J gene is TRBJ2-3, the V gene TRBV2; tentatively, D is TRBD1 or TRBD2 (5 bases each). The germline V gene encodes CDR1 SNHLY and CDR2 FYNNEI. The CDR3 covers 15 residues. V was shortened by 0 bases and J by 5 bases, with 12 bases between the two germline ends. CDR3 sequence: CASSEALRGEDTQYF. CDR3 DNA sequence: TGTGCCAGCAGTGAAGCGCTTAGAGGGGAAGATACGCAGTATTTT.

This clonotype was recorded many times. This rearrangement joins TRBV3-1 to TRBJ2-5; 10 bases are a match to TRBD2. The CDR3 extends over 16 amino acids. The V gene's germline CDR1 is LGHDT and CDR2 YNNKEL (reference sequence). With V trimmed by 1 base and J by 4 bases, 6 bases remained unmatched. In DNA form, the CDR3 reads TGTGCCAGCAGCCAAGCGTCTAGCGGGGGAATAGAGACCCAGTACTTC. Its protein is CASSQASSGGIETQYF.

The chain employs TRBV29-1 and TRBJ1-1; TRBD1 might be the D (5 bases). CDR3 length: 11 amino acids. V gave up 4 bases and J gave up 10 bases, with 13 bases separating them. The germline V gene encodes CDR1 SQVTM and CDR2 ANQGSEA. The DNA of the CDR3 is TGCAGCGTTGGAGATTGGACACCAGCTTTCTTT. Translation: CSVGDWTPAFF.

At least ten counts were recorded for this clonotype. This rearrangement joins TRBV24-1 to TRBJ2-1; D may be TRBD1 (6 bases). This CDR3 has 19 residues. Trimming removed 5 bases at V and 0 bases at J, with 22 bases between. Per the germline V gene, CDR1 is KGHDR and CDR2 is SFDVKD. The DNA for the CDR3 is TGTGCCACCAGTGGGCTGGAACAGGGTCGAATTGCCTCCTACAATGAGCAGTTCTTC. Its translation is CATSGLEQGRIASYNEQFF.

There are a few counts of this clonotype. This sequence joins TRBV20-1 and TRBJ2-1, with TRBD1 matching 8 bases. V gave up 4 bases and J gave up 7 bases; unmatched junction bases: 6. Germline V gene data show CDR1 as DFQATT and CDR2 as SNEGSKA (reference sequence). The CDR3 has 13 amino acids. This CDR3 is CSAIGQGRNEQFF. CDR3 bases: TGCAGTGCTATAGGACAGGGAAGGAATGAGCAGTTCTTC.

This CDR3 is CASSLDRNRAVSYEQYF. DNA of the CDR3: TGTGCCAGCAGCTTAGATAGGAATAGGGCAGTATCCTACGAGCAGTACTTC. The chain combines TRBV11-2 with TRBJ2-7; D is unclear. Germline CDR1 SGHAT, CDR2 FQNNGV. CDR3 length: 17 amino acids. V lost 0 bases to trimming and J lost 1 base, with 16 bases between them.